This T cell receptor beta chain originates from a study of tumor-infiltrating lymphocytes in glioblastoma multiforme. Three nested ARM-PCR rounds with V-beta and C-beta primers built TCRB libraries. TCRB cDNA was made from around 0.48 ug total RNA. These TCRB libraries lack any described unique molecular identifiers. TCRdb re-analysed the multiplex PCR reads in MiXCR, keeping a single row per CDR3 protein. The sample consists of 13,000 or so distinct CDR3 sequences, around three fifths of them appearing once. This clonotype has a handful of counts. What it binds is not known. In germline, CDR1 is KGHDR, CDR2 SFDVKD. This CDR3 has 12 residues. V lost 6 bases and J 3 bases, leaving 6 bases between the germline ends. Study-wide points: Just one glioblastoma patient contributed to the TCR-mutation comparison. Detected clone frequencies may not reflect cell counts, being RNA-based.

The source of this sequence is a male donor with glioblastoma. The J gene is TRBJ2-3, the V gene TRBV24-1; D is unresolved. The sequenced material came from brain tumor tissue. Here the CDR3 reads CATSTSTDTQYF. DNA of the CDR3: TGTGCCACCAGTACCAGTACAGATACGCAGTATTTT.